Each of the 24 T cell receptor beta chains below was sequenced from the same sample in a study of chemoradiotherapy in HPV16-positive cancers. The repertoire was sequenced with immunoSEQ multiplex PCR; TCRdb's copy has only in-frame clones and lacks some. This table holds 9,500 to 15,000 clones, around 89% found once. Collection took place from a patient who underwent chemoradiotherapy. The receptors were sampled from a human donor with HPV-associated anogenital cancer.

V gene TRBV22-1 combines with J gene TRBJ1-2. TRBV22-1 is a pseudogene. The CDR3 sequence is 16 residues long. The CDR3 loop is CLGEALEARKTYGYTF. The CDR3 DNA reads TGCCTGGGAGAGGCGCTCGAAGCGAGAAAGACCTATGGCTACACCTTC.

V is TRBV2 and J is TRBJ2-5; no clear D. V was pared by 3 bases and J by 1 base, with 3 bases between. The CDR3 covers 12 residues. Germline V lookup: CDR1 SNHLY, CDR2 FYNNEI. The CDR3, as DNA: TGTGCCAGCAGTGACACCCAAGAGACCCAGTACTTC. Translation gives CASSDTQETQYF.

The rearrangement links TRBV9 to TRBJ1-4, with 10 bases that match TRBD1. V shed 3 bases and J 6 bases; nucleotides not matched to a gene: 2. Germline V lookup: CDR1 SGDLS, CDR2 YYNGEE. The CDR3 covers 14 residues. DNA for the CDR3: TGTGCCAGCAGCGGGGGACAGGGGTATGAAAAACTGTTTTTT. Residues: CASSGGQGYEKLFF.

The rearrangement uses TRBV11-3 and TRBJ1-3, with 7 bases lining up with TRBD1. Trimming removed 2 bases from V and 2 bases from J; junction bases left unmatched: 9. In germline, CDR1 is SGHNT, CDR2 YENEEA. This CDR3 spans 17 amino acids. The CDR3 DNA sequence: TGTGCCAGCAGCTTATCGGGACAGTCTAGTCCTGGAAACACCATATATTTT. Encoded protein: CASSLSGQSSPGNTIYF.

V gene TRBV10-3 combines with J gene TRBJ1-2, with D tentatively TRBD1 (5 bases). This CDR3 is built from 15 residues. Germline loops: CDR1 ENHRY, CDR2 SYGVKD. V gave up 6 bases and J gave up 8 bases, with 22 bases separating them. The CDR3 DNA sequence: TGTGCCATCAGCGACGACCTGAAGCAGGGTGGGGGCTACACCTTC. It yields the protein CAISDDLKQGGGYTF.

This clone was recorded once. This rearrangement joins TRBV7-9 to TRBJ1-4, with TRBD1 identical over 7 bases. This CDR3 comprises 15 residues. CDR1 SEHNR and CDR2 FQNEAQ come from the germline V gene (reference sequence). V shed 5 bases and J 3 bases; nucleotides not matched to a gene: 6. The CDR3 loop is CASSPLGQPNEKLFF. CDR3 sequence (DNA): TGTGCCAGCAGCCCCCTGGGACAGCCTAATGAAAAACTGTTTTTT.

The chain joins TRBV29-1 to TRBJ2-7; no reliable D call. V lost 4 bases, J lost 0 bases, and 4 bases lay in between. This CDR3 is 11 amino acids long. Germline V gene sequence: CDR1 SQVTM, CDR2 ANQGSEA. CDR3 in amino acids: CSVGYSYEQYF. CDR3 DNA: TGCAGCGTTGGGTACTCCTACGAGCAGTACTTC.

The chain joins TRBV11-2 to TRBJ1-1, with D possibly being TRBD1 (6 bases). V was trimmed by 2 bases and J by 4 bases, leaving 14 bases between them. The CDR3 runs 15 residues. CDR1 is SGHAT, CDR2 FQNNGV, per germline. The CDR3 loop reads CASSLWAGEGTEAFF. CDR3 in DNA: TGTGCCAGCAGCTTATGGGCAGGGGAGGGCACTGAAGCTTTCTTT.

V and J are TRBV14 and TRBJ2-7, with D uncertain. Per germline, CDR1 SGHDN and CDR2 FVKESK. V lost 0 bases, J lost 2 bases, and 8 bases lay in between. CDR3 length equals 14 residues. CDR3 in amino acids: CASSQESTAYEQYF. The CDR3 DNA is TGTGCCAGCAGCCAAGAGTCGACTGCCTACGAGCAGTACTTC.

The V call is TRBV15, the J call TRBJ2-3; TRBD2 agrees at 14 bases. V shed 0 bases and J 4 bases; nucleotides not matched to a gene: 9. Germline V gene sequence: CDR1 LNHNV, CDR2 YYDKDF (reference sequence). CDR3 size: 19 residues. The CDR3 loop is CATSRDLGAGLAGADTQYF. CDR3 DNA: TGTGCCACCAGCAGAGATTTAGGGGCGGGACTAGCGGGAGCAGATACGCAGTATTTT.

The rearrangement joins TRBV9 to TRBJ2-1; 9 positions agree with TRBD2. CDR1 and CDR2 (germline): SGDLS, YYNGEE. This CDR3 has 16 residues. The V and J ends lost 4 bases and 8 bases, in that order; junction bases with no gene match: 13. CDR3 residues: CASSSRQAGGPDEQFF. CDR3 sequence (DNA): TGTGCCAGCAGCTCCCGGCAAGCGGGGGGCCCTGATGAGCAGTTCTTC. Supplemented by reference TRBV9 and TRBJ2-1, the full variable domain reads DSGVTQTPKHLITATGQRVTLRCSPRSGDLSVYWYQQSLDQGLQFLIQYYNGEERAKGNILERFSAQQFPDLHSELNLSSLELGDSALYFCASSSRQAGGPDEQFFGPGTRLTVL.

The chain combines TRBV7-9 with TRBJ2-3; D is ambiguous. Trimming took 5 bases from V and 2 from J, leaving 11 bases between them. Germline V gene data show CDR1 as SEHNR and CDR2 as FQNEAQ (reference sequence). The CDR3 sequence is 14 residues long. CDR3 loop: CASSPEEHTDTQYF. Written as DNA, the CDR3 is TGTGCCAGCAGCCCAGAGGAACACACAGATACGCAGTATTTT.

This clone appeared a few times. This chain joins TRBV25-1 and TRBJ1-6, with 7 bases fitting TRBD1. J was trimmed by 5 bases and V by 6 bases; bases with no gene match: 4. CDR1 and CDR2 (germline): MGHDK, SYGVNS. This CDR3 spans 14 amino acids. CDR3 amino acids: CASSWDRDNSPLHF. For the CDR3, the DNA is TGTGCCAGCAGCTGGGACAGAGATAATTCACCCCTCCACTTT.

The chain couples TRBV28 to TRBJ1-6; D gene ambiguous. Germline CDR1 and CDR2: MDHEN and SYDVKM. Trimming stripped 6 bases from V and 13 bases from J, with 28 bases between. The CDR3 is made up of 17 amino acids. The CDR3 DNA reads TGTGCCAGCAGGCCGGGCCTACTCACCGCAAGGGTGAGGCCCCTCCACTTT. It is translated as CASRPGLLTARVRPLHF.

CDR3 protein: CASSSLRLAGGAGELFF. In nucleotides, the CDR3 is TGTGCCAGCAGCTCCCTTCGACTAGCGGGGGGCGCCGGGGAGCTGTTTTTT. The gene calls are TRBV5-6 and TRBJ2-2; 13 nucleotides line up with TRBD2. The CDR3 is made up of 17 amino acids. The germline V gene has CDR1 SGHDT and CDR2 YYEEEE. The junction had 8 bases not matched to a gene; V was cut back by 3 bases and J by 6 bases.

The chain is built from TRBV10-3 and TRBJ2-2; 12 positions agree with TRBD2. The CDR3 extends over 15 amino acids. Trimming at V came to 4 bases and at J to 5 bases, leaving 2 bases not matched to a gene. In germline, CDR1 is ENHRY, CDR2 SYGVKD. CDR3 in DNA: TGTGCCATCAGTGCGACTAGCGGGAGAACCGGGGAGCTGTTTTTT. It translates to CAISATSGRTGELFF.

The chain recombines TRBV6-1 with TRBJ2-7, with D possibly being TRBD1 (5 bases). There are 13 residues in the CDR3. Germline CDR1 reads MNHNS; CDR2 reads SASEGT. Trimming took off 3 bases at V and 2 bases at J, with 8 bases between the two ends. This chain's CDR3 is CASSDRAPYEQYF. The CDR3 DNA reads TGTGCCAGCAGTGACAGGGCCCCCTACGAGCAGTACTTC.

The chain carries TRBV6-5 and TRBJ1-5; 7 bases line up with TRBD1. CDR3 length equals 14 residues. V lost 6 bases, J lost 0 bases, and 2 bases stayed unmatched. Germline V gives CDR1 MNHEY, CDR2 SVGAGI. The CDR3 DNA follows: TGTGCCAGCAGCGGACAGGTTAGCAATCAGCCCCAGCATTTT. Residues: CASSGQVSNQPQHF.

The chain links TRBV2 to TRBJ2-7, with TRBD2 matching over 9 bases. This CDR3 region has 13 residues. V lost 6 bases and J lost 0; bases outside the gene matches: 0. Germline values: CDR1 SNHLY, CDR2 FYNNEI. In nucleotides, the CDR3 is TGTGCCAGCAGACTAGCGGGCTCCTACGAGCAGTACTTC. This gives the protein CASRLAGSYEQYF.

V usage is TRBV14 and J usage is TRBJ1-6, with D perhaps TRBD1 (5 bases). V was clipped by 7 bases and J by 7 bases, with 17 bases between them. Germline V lookup: CDR1 SGHDN, CDR2 FVKESK. The CDR3 has 15 amino acids. The CDR3 DNA follows: TGTGCCAGCACCGTGAGCGCGGGGGGAAATTCACCCCTCCACTTT. This sequence encodes CASTVSAGGNSPLHF.

J is TRBJ2-2 and V is TRBV13; D possibly matches TRBD1 or TRBD2 (6 bases each). CDR3 length: 18 amino acids. V was cut by 10 bases and J by 0 bases, with 24 bases left in between. CDR1 PRHDT and CDR2 FYEKMQ come from the germline V gene (reference sequence). CDR3 DNA: TGTGCCACCATGACACTCCGGGGGCGGGGCGCGAACACCGGGGAGCTGTTTTTT. It yields the protein CATMTLRGRGANTGELFF.

The chain carries TRBV5-4 and TRBJ1-4, with 10 positions matching TRBD1. The junction had 9 bases not matched to a gene; V was cut back by 4 bases and J by 6 bases. CDR3 length equals 16 residues. Germline V CDR1 and CDR2: SGHNT, YYREEE (reference sequence). CDR3 in DNA: TGTGCCAGCAGCAACCGGGACAGGGGAGGGGATGAAAAACTGTTTTTT. Its protein is CASSNRDRGGDEKLFF.

The rearrangement links TRBV10-3 to TRBJ1-1; a weak D match, TRBD1 (5 bases). Trimming took 9 bases from V and 6 from J, leaving 17 bases between them. CDR1 ENHRY and CDR2 SYGVKD come from the germline V gene. The CDR3 extends over 13 amino acids. CDR3 nucleotide sequence: TGTGCCATTACGAAGGCCAGGGAAGCTGAAGCTTTCTTT. Its translation: CAITKAREAEAFF.

This chain joins TRBV12-5 and TRBJ1-5, with D unclear. The CDR3 is 14 residues long. Trimming shortened V by 5 bases and J by 0 bases, and 8 bases separated the two germline ends. The V gene's germline CDR1 is LGHNT and CDR2 FRNRAP. The CDR3 coding sequence is TGTGCTAGTGGTGATTCGTATAGCAATCAGCCCCAGCATTTT. It encodes CASGDSYSNQPQHF.